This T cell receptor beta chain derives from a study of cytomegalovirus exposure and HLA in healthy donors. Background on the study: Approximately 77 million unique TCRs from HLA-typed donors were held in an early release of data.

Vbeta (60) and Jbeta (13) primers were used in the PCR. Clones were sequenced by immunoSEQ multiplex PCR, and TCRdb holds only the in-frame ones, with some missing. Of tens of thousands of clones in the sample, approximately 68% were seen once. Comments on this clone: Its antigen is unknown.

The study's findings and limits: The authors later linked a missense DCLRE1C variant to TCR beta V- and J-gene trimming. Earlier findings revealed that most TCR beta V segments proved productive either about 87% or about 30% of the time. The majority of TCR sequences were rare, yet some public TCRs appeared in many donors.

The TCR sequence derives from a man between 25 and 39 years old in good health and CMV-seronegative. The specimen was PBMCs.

CDR3 in amino acids: CASSPPSSLGGNQPQHF. The CDR3, as DNA: TGTGCCAGCTCACCACCCTCGTCATTGGGGGGAAATCAGCCCCAGCATTTT. The chain carries TRBV18 and TRBJ1-5; D is perhaps TRBD1 (5 bases). Trimming shortened V by 0 bases and J by 4 bases, and 16 bases separated the two germline ends. The germline V gene has CDR1 KGHSH and CDR2 LQKENI. CDR3 length equals 17 residues.